This T cell receptor (beta chain) stems from a study of monozygotic twins with inflammatory bowel disease. Points from the study as a whole: There was no support for any single strong signal or clonotype associated with IBD. It was in IBD patients that TCRbeta diversity (inverse Simpson) was lower than in healthy co-twins.

Molecular identifiers with 6-nucleotide sample barcodes were added during cDNA synthesis via template switching. Using the 5' RACE reads, TCRdb records one entry per CDR3 protein without DNA. Seen in this sample are approximately 340,000 distinct CDR3 sequences; the ten most common clones hold 2%. Remarks on this clonotype: As yet, its antigen is unknown.

The CDR3 runs to 16 residues. Germline-derived CDR1 and CDR2 are SGHTA and FQGNSA. The specimen sequenced was blood. The chain has TRBV7-2 and TRBJ1-2; TCRdb reports TRBD1, a call that lacks DNA to check it against. The sequence was collected from a human donor with ulcerative colitis or Crohn's disease, or a healthy co-twin of an affected twin (not recorded which). The CDR3 protein is CASSLGTGQGRDGYTF.